This TCR beta chain was found in a study of blood T cell repertoires in COVID-19. Trimming left V 3 bases short and J 2 bases short, with 9 bases between. Germline V gene data show CDR1 as SGHRS and CDR2 as YFSETQ. CDR3 size: 13 residues. Profiled with immunoSEQ multiplex PCR; TCRdb holds only in-frame clones, not every one. The sample records about 130,000 clones, 75% to 85% being singletons. The TCR was taken from a woman in her 70s with COVID-19, enrolled during active disease. Material: peripheral blood. V usage is TRBV5-1 and J usage is TRBJ2-7; maybe TRBD1 (5 bases). The DNA for the CDR3 is TGCGCCAGCAGCTATCCAGGGACCTACGAGCAGTACTTC. This codes for CASSYPGTYEQYF.